This T cell receptor beta chain derives from a study of T-cell reconstitution after alpha-beta-depleted transplantation in children. Study-level findings and limits: Elevated TCRbeta diversity at day 60 was traced, in some patients, to surviving recipient T cells and thymic progenitors. T-cell counts and diversity were attributed mostly to newly produced T cells one year after transplant.

The ends were cut back, 4 bases at V and 3 bases at J, with 7 bases in the middle. The germline CDR1 and CDR2 sequences are SGDLS and YYNGEE. The CDR3 consists of 13 residues. Many counts were recorded for this clonotype. Its antigen is not known. Unique molecular identifiers were used to barcode this TCRbeta library. Via MiXCR, TCRdb re-called the PCR reads, giving one row per CDR3 protein. The sample consists of around 440,000 distinct CDR3 sequences, approximately 10% of them appearing once. The genes are TRBV9 and TRBJ2-2; unclear D gene. This receptor was taken from a child aged 2-15 years with inherited bone marrow failure, due to receive a stem cell transplant. Sequencing was performed on PBMCs, taken before TCRalphabeta/CD19-depleted stem cell transplant. The CDR3 spells CASSSPYTGELFF. CDR3 bases: TGTGCCAGCAGCTCACCCTACACCGGGGAGCTGTTTTTT.